What follows are 17 T cell receptor beta chains derived from one specimen sequenced in a study of T cell responses to AZD1222 COVID-19 vaccine. Some clones are missing from TCRdb's copy, which holds only in-frame ones; the method was immunoSEQ multiplex PCR. The table has approximately 140,000 clones, 93% seen once. Source: peripheral blood, taken on day 0 of AZD1222 vaccination. Every receptor here comes from an adult in good health.

This chain joins TRBV4-3 and TRBJ2-2, with D maybe TRBD1 (6 bases). Trimming removed 2 bases at V and 5 bases at J, with 15 bases between. Germline lookup yields CDR1 LGHNA and CDR2 YSLEER. This CDR3 is 16 amino acids long. DNA for the CDR3: TGCGCCAGCAGCCAACTTGGCCCCAGGGGTACCGGGGAGCTGTTTTTT. It specifies CASSQLGPRGTGELFF.

The chain joins TRBV6-5 to TRBJ1-2; D is uncertain. This CDR3 is built from 15 residues. Germline V gives CDR1 MNHEY, CDR2 SVGAGI. V shed 2 bases and J shed 7 bases, with 17 bases lying between them. The CDR3 nucleotides read TGTGCCAGCAGTTACGACGGCTCTGGGAATGGTGGCTACACCTTC. Residues: CASSYDGSGNGGYTF.

V and J are TRBV11-3 and TRBJ2-3; 7 bases match TRBD2. Looked up from germline, CDR1 is SGHNT and CDR2 is YENEEA. With V trimmed by 1 base and J by 5 bases, 6 bases remained unmatched. The CDR3 spans 15 residues. CDR3 nucleotides: TGTGCCAGCAGCTTAGGCTCCGGGGAGGGAGATACGCAGTATTTT. It is translated as CASSLGSGEGDTQYF.

The V and J genes are TRBV5-1 and TRBJ2-7; 10 nucleotides align to TRBD1. The CDR3 totals 16 residues. Trimming at V came to 1 base and at J to 12 bases, leaving 16 bases not matched to a gene. CDR1 is SGHRS, CDR2 YFSETQ, per germline. The CDR3 spells CASSLRDRGLETRAYF. The CDR3 DNA sequence: TGCGCCAGCAGCTTGCGGGACAGGGGTTTGGAAACTAGAGCGTACTTC.

This sequence joins TRBV27 and TRBJ1-2; possibly TRBD1 for D (5 bases). The V gene lost 4 bases and the J gene lost 0 bases, with 15 bases spanning the gap. The CDR3 has 16 residues. Germline CDR1 and CDR2: MNHEY and SMNVEV (reference sequence). The CDR3 region has the DNA TGTGCCAGCAGTTCCGTCGGGGCGGAAGCTAACTATGGCTACACCTTC. Translated: CASSSVGAEANYGYTF.

V gene TRBV10-3 combines with J gene TRBJ2-3; D ambiguous. Germline CDR1 is ENHRY and CDR2 is SYGVKD. This CDR3 has 13 amino acids. The V end was cut by 6 bases, the J end by 0 bases, with 7 bases between. CDR3 DNA sequence: TGTGCCATCAGCTTACTGAGCACAGATACGCAGTATTTT. Encoded protein: CAISLLSTDTQYF.

This rearrangement joins TRBV7-2 to TRBJ2-7, with D perhaps TRBD1 (6 bases). This CDR3 comprises 14 residues. Trimming took 2 bases from V and 2 from J, leaving 10 bases between them. Germline CDR1 reads SGHTA; CDR2 reads FQGNSA. CDR3 in amino acids: CASSLMGAAYEQYF. DNA for the CDR3: TGTGCCAGCAGCTTAATGGGGGCGGCCTACGAGCAGTACTTC.

The chain combines TRBV19 with TRBJ1-5; no clear D gene. The CDR3 runs 13 residues. Germline V gives CDR1 LNHDA, CDR2 SQIVND (reference sequence). V lost 4 bases to trimming and J lost 5 bases, with 9 bases between them. CDR3 DNA: TGTGCCAGTAGTAAGGGCAGTTATCAGCCCCAGCATTTT. The encoded protein is CASSKGSYQPQHF.

The V and J genes are TRBV27 and TRBJ2-7, with D uncertain. The CDR3 runs to 12 residues. Germline loops: CDR1 MNHEY, CDR2 SMNVEV (reference sequence). V lost 1 base and J 3 bases, leaving 4 bases between the germline ends. The CDR3 sequence: CASSLLGYEQYF. In nucleotides, the CDR3 is TGTGCCAGCAGTTTATTGGGCTACGAGCAGTACTTC.

The chain is built from TRBV21-1 and TRBJ2-6; the DNA was not compared with TRBD1, the D call given in the table. TRBV21-1 constitutes a pseudogene. The CDR3 is made up of 19 amino acids. CDR3 nucleotide sequence: TGTGCCAGCAGCAAAGAAAGGGGGACGGGATCCTCTGGGGCCAACGTCCTGACTTTC. Its protein is CASSKERGTGSSGANVLTF.

A single count supports this clone. The rearrangement links TRBV19 to TRBJ2-5; D may be TRBD1 (5 bases). The CDR3 totals 12 residues. Trimming stripped 6 bases from V and 4 bases from J, with 9 bases between. CDR1 is LNHDA, CDR2 SQIVND, per germline (reference sequence). CDR3 in DNA: TGTGCCAGTAGCCAGGGCCGAGAGACCCAGTACTTC. Its protein is CASSQGRETQYF.

V and J are TRBV2 and TRBJ1-2; D uncertain. The ends were cut back, 2 bases at V and 2 bases at J, with 6 bases in the middle. This CDR3 region has 13 residues. In germline, CDR1 is SNHLY, CDR2 FYNNEI. The CDR3 loop is CASSEPLNYGYTF. The CDR3 nucleotides read TGTGCCAGCAGTGAACCCCTGAACTATGGCTACACCTTC.

This chain joins TRBV7-2 and TRBJ2-7; 11 positions agree with TRBD1. The trim removed 5 bases at V and 1 base at J, leaving 4 bases unmatched. Germline V gene lookup returns CDR1 SGHTA and CDR2 FQGNSA. CDR3 length: 15 amino acids. CDR3 nucleotides: TGTGCCAGCAGCAAAGGGACAGGGGGATCCTACGAGCAGTACTTC. Protein sequence: CASSKGTGGSYEQYF.

This chain links TRBV19 with TRBJ1-1, with 8 bases aligning to TRBD1. Germline-derived CDR1 and CDR2 are LNHDA and SQIVND (reference sequence). The CDR3 runs to 17 residues. V trimming: 6 bases; J trimming: 0 bases; junction bases outside the gene matches: 12. The CDR3 DNA sequence: TGTGCCAGTAGCCATACTCCGGGACAGGAGATGAACACTGAAGCTTTCTTT. This gives the protein CASSHTPGQEMNTEAFF.

The gene calls are TRBV24-1 and TRBJ1-1; no clear D gene. The V end lost 9 bases, the J end lost 5 bases, and 18 bases lay between the germline ends. CDR3 length: 14 amino acids. The V gene's germline CDR1 is KGHDR and CDR2 SFDVKD. The CDR3 DNA reads TGTGCCACCGCCGGAAGGGTTGTTTTAACTGAAGCTTTCTTT. Protein sequence: CATAGRVVLTEAFF.

This clone appeared once. The chain couples TRBV11-2 to TRBJ1-2; no reliable D call. The V end lost 0 bases, the J end lost 2 bases, and 13 bases lay between the germline ends. Germline CDR1 and CDR2: SGHAT and FQNNGV. The CDR3 spans 16 residues. The CDR3 protein is CASSLESVTMNYGYTF. The CDR3 region has the DNA TGTGCCAGCAGCTTAGAGTCAGTGACAATGAACTATGGCTACACCTTC.

The chain joins TRBV4-1 to TRBJ1-1; D gene uncertain. There are 14 residues in the CDR3. V lost 0 bases, J lost 2 bases, and 7 bases lay in between. CDR1 and CDR2 (germline): MGHRA, YSYEKL. As DNA, the CDR3 is TGCGCCAGCAGCCAAGATATCGGAAACACTGAAGCTTTCTTT. Translated, it gives CASSQDIGNTEAFF.